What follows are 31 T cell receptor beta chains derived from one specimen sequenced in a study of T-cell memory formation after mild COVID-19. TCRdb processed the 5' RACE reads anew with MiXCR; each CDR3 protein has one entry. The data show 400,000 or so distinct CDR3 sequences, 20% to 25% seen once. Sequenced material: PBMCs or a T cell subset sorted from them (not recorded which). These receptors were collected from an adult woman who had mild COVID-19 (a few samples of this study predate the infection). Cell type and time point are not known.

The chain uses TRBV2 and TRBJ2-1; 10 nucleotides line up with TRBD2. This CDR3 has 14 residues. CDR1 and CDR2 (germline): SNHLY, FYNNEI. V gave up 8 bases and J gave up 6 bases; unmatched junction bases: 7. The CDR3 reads CASERTSGLNEQFF. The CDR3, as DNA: TGTGCCAGCGAGCGGACTAGCGGCCTCAATGAGCAGTTCTTC.

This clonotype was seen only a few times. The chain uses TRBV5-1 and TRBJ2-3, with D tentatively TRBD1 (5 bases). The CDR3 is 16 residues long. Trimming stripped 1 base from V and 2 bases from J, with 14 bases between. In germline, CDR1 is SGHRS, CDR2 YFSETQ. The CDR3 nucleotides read TGCGCCAGCAGCTTGCAGTCCAGGGTAGTCACAGATACGCAGTATTTT. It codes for CASSLQSRVVTDTQYF.

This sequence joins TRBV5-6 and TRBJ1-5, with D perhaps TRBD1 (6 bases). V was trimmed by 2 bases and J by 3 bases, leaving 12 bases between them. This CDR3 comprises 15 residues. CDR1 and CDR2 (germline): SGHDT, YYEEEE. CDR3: CASSFGGHNNQPQHF. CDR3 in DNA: TGTGCCAGCAGCTTTGGGGGGCATAACAATCAGCCCCAGCATTTT.

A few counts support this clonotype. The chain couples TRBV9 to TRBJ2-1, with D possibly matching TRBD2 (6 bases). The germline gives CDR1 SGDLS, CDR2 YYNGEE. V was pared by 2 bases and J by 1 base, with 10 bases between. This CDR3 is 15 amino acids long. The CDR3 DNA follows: TGTGCCAGCAGCGTTAGCGGCGAATCCTACAATGAGCAGTTCTTC. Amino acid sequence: CASSVSGESYNEQFF.

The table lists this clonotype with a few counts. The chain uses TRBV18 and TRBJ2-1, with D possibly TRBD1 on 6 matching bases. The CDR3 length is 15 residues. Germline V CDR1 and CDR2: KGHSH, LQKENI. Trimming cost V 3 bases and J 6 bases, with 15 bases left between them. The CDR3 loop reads CASSPEQGSGNEQFF. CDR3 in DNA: TGTGCCAGCTCACCGGAACAGGGTTCGGGCAATGAGCAGTTCTTC.

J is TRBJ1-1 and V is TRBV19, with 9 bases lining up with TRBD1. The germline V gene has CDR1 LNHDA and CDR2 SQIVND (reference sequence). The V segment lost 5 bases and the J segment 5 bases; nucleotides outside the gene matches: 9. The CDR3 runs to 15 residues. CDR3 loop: CASSFIGTGSTEAFF. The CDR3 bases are TGTGCCAGTAGTTTTATCGGGACAGGGTCGACTGAAGCTTTCTTT.

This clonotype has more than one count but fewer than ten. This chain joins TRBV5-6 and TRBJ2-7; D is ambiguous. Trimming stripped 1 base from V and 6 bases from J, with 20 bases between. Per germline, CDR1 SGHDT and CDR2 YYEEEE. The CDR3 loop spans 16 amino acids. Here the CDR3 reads CASSLPTGRFGSEQYF. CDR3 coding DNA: TGTGCCAGCAGCTTGCCAACCGGACGGTTCGGTAGCGAGCAGTACTTC.

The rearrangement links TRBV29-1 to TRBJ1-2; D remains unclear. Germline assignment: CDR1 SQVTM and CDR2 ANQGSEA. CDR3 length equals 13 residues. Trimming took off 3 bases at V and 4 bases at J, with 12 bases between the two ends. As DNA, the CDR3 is TGCAGCGTTGAGTTGGGTATAGGCTATGGCTACACCTTC. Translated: CSVELGIGYGYTF.

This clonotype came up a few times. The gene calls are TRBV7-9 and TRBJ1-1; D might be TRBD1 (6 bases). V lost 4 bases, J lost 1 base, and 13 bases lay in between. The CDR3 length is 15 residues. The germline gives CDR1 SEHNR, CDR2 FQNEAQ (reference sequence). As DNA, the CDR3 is TGTGCCAGCAGCTATCAGGGGCTGCAGAACACTGAAGCTTTCTTT. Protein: CASSYQGLQNTEAFF.

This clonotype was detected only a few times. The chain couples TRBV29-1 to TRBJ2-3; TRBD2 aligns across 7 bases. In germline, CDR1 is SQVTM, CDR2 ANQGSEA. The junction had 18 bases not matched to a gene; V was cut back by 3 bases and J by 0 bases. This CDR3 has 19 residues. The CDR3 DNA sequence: TGCAGCGTTGAGTACCGCGTTTTATTGGGGGGGACTAGCACAGATACGCAGTATTTT. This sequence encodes CSVEYRVLLGGTSTDTQYF.

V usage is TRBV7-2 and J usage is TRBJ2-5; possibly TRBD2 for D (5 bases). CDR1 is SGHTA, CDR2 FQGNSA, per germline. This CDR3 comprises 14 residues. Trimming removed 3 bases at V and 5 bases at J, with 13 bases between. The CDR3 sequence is CASSFRGFGETQYF. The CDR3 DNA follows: TGTGCCAGCAGCTTTAGAGGGTTCGGGGAGACCCAGTACTTC.

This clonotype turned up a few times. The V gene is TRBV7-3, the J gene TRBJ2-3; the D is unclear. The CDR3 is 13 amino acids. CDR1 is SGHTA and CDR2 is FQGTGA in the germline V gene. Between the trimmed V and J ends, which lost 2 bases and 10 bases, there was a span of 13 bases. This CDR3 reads CASSLGVGVPQYF. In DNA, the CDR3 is TGTGCCAGCAGCTTAGGAGTTGGAGTACCGCAGTATTTT. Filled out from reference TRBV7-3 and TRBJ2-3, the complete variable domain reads GAGVSQTPSNKVTEKGKYVELRCDPISGHTALYWYRQSLGQGPEFLIYFQGTGAADDSGLPNDRFFAVRPEGSVSTLKIQRTERGDSAVYLCASSLGVGVPQYFGPGTRLTVL.

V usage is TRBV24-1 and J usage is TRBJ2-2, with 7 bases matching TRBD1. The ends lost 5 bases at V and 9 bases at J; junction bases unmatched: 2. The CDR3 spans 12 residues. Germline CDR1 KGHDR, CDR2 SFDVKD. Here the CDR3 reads CATSGGGWELFF. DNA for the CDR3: TGTGCCACCAGTGGAGGGGGCTGGGAGCTGTTTTTT.

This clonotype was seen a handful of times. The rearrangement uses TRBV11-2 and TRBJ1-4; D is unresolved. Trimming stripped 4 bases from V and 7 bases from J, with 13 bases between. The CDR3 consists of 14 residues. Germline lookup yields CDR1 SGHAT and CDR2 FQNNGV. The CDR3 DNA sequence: TGTGCCAGCAGCTCGAGCTCGGGCTCTGAAAAACTGTTTTTT. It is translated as CASSSSSGSEKLFF.

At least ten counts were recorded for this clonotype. The CDR3 nucleotides are TGTGCCAGCAGTTTAATAGGGGTCACAGGGACGGATACGCAGTATTTT. Its translation is CASSLIGVTGTDTQYF. V gene TRBV27 combines with J gene TRBJ2-3; maybe TRBD1 (6 bases). Trimming took off 2 bases at V and 6 bases at J, with 18 bases between the two ends. CDR3 length equals 16 residues. In germline, CDR1 is MNHEY, CDR2 SMNVEV (reference sequence).

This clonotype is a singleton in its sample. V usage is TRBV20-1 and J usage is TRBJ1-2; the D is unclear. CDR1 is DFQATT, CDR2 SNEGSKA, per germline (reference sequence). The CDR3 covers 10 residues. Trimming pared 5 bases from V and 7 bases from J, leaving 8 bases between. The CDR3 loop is CSALTSGYTF. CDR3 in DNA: TGCAGTGCTCTCACGTCTGGCTACACCTTC.

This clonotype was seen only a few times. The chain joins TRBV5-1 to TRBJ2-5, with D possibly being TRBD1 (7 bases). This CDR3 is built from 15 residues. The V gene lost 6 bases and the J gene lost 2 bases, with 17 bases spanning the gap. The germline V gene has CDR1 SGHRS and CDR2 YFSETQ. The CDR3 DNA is TGCGCCAGCAAGGAGGGGGCCGGGATTCAAGAGACCCAGTACTTC. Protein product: CASKEGAGIQETQYF. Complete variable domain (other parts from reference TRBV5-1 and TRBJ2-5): KAGVTQTPRYLIKTRGQQVTLSCSPISGHRSVSWYQQTPGQGLQFLFEYFSETQRNKGNFPGRFSGRQFSNSRSEMNVSTLELGDSALYLCASKEGAGIQETQYFGPGTRLLVL.

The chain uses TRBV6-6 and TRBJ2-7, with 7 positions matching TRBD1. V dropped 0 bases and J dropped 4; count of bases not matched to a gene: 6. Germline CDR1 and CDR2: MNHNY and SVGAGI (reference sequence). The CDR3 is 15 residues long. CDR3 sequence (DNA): TGTGCCAGCAGTTACTCGACAGGGACCGTATACGAGCAGTACTTC. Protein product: CASSYSTGTVYEQYF.

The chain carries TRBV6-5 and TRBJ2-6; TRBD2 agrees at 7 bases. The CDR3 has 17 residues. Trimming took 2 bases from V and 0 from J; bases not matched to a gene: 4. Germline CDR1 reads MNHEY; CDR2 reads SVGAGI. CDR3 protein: CASSYGEGLSGANVLTF. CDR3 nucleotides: TGTGCCAGCAGTTACGGGGAGGGGCTCTCTGGGGCCAACGTCCTGACTTTC.

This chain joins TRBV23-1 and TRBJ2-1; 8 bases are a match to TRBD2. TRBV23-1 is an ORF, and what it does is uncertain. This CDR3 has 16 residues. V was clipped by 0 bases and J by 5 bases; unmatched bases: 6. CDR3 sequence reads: CASSQSLGLAHNEQFF. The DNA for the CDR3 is TGCGCCAGCAGTCAATCCCTCGGACTAGCCCACAATGAGCAGTTCTTC.

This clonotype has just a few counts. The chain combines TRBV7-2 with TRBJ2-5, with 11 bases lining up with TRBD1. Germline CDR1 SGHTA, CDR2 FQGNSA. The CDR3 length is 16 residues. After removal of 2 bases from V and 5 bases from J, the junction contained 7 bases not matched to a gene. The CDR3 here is CASSLSDRGREETQYF. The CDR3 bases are TGTGCCAGCAGCTTATCGGACAGGGGGCGGGAGGAGACCCAGTACTTC.

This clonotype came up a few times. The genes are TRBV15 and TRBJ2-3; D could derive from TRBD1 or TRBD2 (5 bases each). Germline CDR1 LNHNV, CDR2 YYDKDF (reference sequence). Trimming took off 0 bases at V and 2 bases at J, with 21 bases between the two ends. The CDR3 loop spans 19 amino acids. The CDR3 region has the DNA TGTGCCACCAGCAGAGATAGGGATCCGGGGCGGACGCTCACAGATACGCAGTATTTT. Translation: CATSRDRDPGRTLTDTQYF.

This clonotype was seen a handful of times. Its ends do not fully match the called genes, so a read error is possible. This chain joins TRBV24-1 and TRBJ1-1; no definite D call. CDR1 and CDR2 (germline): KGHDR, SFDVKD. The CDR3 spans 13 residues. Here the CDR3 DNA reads TGTGCCACCAGTGATTCTAGGACCAAGGCTTTAATCTTT. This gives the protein CATSDSRTKALIF.

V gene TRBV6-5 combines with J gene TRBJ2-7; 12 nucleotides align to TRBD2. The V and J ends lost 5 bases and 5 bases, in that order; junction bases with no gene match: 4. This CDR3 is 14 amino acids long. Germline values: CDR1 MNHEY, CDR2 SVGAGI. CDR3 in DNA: TGTGCCAGCAGTACGAGACTAGCGGGAGACGAGCAGTACTTC. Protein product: CASSTRLAGDEQYF.

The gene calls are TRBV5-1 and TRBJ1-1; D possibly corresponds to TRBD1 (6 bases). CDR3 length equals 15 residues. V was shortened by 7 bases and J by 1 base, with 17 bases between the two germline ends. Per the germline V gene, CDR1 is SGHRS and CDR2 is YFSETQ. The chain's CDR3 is CASYSTWTANTEAFF. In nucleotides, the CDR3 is TGCGCCAGCTACAGTACATGGACAGCGAACACTGAAGCTTTCTTT.

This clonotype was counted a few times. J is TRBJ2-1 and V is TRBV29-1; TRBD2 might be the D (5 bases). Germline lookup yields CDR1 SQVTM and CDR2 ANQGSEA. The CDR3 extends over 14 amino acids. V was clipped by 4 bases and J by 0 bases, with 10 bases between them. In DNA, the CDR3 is TGCAGCGTTGGACCCCGGGACTCCTACAATGAGCAGTTCTTC. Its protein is CSVGPRDSYNEQFF.

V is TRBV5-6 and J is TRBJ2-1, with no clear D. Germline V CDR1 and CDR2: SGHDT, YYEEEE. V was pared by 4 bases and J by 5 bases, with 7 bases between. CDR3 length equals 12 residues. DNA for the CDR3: TGTGCCAGCAGCCAACAAAACAATGAGCAGTTCTTC. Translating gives CASSQQNNEQFF. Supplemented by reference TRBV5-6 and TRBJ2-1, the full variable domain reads DAGVTQSPTHLIKTRGQQVTLRCSPKSGHDTVSWYQQALGQGPQFIFQYYEEEERQRGNFPDRFSGHQFPNYSSELNVNALLLGDSALYLCASSQQNNEQFFGPGTRLTVL.

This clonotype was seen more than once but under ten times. CDR3 DNA sequence: TGTGCCAGCAGCTTAGAGACAGGGGCGGCTGAAGCTTTCTTT. This encodes CASSLETGAAEAFF. The J gene is TRBJ1-1, the V gene TRBV7-9; 8 bases are shared with TRBD1. The length of the CDR3 is 14 residues. Germline assignment: CDR1 SEHNR and CDR2 FQNEAQ (reference sequence). The junction had 4 bases not matched to a gene; V was cut back by 1 base and J by 6 bases.

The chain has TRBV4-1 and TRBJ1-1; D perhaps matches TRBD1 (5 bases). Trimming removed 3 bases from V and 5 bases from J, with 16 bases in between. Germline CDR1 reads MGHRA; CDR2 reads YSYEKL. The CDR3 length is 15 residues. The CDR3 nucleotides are TGCGCCAGCAGCCACCCCGGGGGAGGGAAGACTGAAGCTTTCTTT. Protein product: CASSHPGGGKTEAFF.

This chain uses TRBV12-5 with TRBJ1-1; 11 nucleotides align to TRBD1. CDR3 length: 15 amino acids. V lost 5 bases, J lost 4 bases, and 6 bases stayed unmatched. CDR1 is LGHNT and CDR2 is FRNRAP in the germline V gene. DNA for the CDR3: TGTGCTAGTGGTACCGGACAGGGGGCCGGCACTGAAGCTTTCTTT. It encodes CASGTGQGAGTEAFF.

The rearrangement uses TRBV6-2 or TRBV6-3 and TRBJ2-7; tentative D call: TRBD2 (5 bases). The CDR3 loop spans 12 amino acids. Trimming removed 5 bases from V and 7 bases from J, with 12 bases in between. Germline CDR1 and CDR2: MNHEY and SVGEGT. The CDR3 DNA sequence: TGTGCCAGCAGTCACGGAGGAATGGAGCAGTACTTC. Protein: CASSHGGMEQYF.